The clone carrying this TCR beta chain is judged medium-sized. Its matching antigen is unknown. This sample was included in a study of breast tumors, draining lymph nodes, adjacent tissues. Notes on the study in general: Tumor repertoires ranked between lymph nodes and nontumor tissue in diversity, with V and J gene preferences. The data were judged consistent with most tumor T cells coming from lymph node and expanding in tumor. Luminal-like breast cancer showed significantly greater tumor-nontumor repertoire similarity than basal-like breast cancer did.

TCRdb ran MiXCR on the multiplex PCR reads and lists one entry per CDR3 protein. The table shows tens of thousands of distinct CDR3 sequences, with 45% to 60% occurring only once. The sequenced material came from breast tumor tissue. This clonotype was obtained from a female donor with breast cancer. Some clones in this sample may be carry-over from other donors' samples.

CDR3 coding DNA: TGCAGTGCTAGAGATGAGGGGCTAGGGGGCAGCGGTTCACCCCTCCACTTT. This codes for CSARDEGLGGSGSPLHF. V and J are TRBV20-1 and TRBJ1-6; 7 positions agree with TRBD1. This CDR3 is built from 17 residues. After removal of 0 bases from V and 9 bases from J, the junction contained 14 bases not matched to a gene. Germline CDR1 is DFQATT and CDR2 is SNEGSKA (reference sequence).